The clone carrying this T cell receptor beta chain showed up just once. Antigen unknown. These data come from a study of CD8 T cells in Susac syndrome. Study outcomes and limitations: A relatively small number of individuals underwent TCR sequencing and HLA analysis.

CD8+ and CD4+ T cells taken from blood had their TCR beta sequenced. RNA was extracted with the RNeasy kit, and a quantity of roughly 0.5 to 1 ug was reverse transcribed using random hexamers. TCR beta CDR3 was amplified by immunoSEQ multiplex PCR. This amplification extended across 54 Vbeta and 13 Jbeta segments. TCRdb reprocessed the immunoSEQ multiplex PCR reads with MiXCR, giving one entry per CDR3 protein. The table includes some 250,000 distinct CDR3 sequences, 90% to 96% detected once. Germline CDR1 and CDR2: SGHTA and FQGTGA. V was shortened by 5 bases and J by 11 bases, with 15 bases between the two germline ends. The CDR3 runs 12 residues.

V gene TRBV7-3 combines with J gene TRBJ1-1; D unclear. The TCR was taken from a human donor with Susac syndrome. Sequences were obtained from CD4+ T cells from PBMCs. The CDR3 coding sequence is TGTGCCAGCAGCCCCAATGGGGAGTGGGCTTTCTTT. It specifies CASSPNGEWAFF.